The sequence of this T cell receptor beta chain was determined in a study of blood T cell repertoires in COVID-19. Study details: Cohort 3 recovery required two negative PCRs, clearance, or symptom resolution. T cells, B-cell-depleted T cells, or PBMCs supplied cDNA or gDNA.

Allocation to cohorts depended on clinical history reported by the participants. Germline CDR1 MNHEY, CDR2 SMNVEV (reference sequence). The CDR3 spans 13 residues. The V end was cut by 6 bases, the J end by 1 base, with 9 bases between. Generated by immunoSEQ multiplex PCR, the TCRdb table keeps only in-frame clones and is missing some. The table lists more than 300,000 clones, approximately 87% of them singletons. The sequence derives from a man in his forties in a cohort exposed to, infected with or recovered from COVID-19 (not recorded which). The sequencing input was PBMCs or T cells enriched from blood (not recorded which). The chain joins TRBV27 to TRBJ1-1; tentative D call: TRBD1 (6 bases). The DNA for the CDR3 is TGTGCCAGCAGGGGCAGGGGGAACACTGAAGCTTTCTTT. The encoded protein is CASRGRGNTEAFF.